This TCR beta chain appears in the sequencing data of a study of breast tumors, draining lymph nodes, adjacent tissues. TCRdb re-called the multiplex PCR reads through MiXCR, storing one row per CDR3 protein. The sample has about 89,000 distinct CDR3 sequences; roughly 30% are singletons. This clonotype came up many times. The lymph nodes were axillary draining lymph nodes from breast cancer patients. The clonotype comes from a female donor with breast cancer. Some clones in this sample may be carry-over from other donors' samples. Specimen: axillary lymph node tissue.

The CDR3 coding sequence is TGTGCCAGCAGTTTCGCAGGGGGCCCCACCGGGGAGCTGTTTTTT. It specifies CASSFAGGPTGELFF. The chain uses TRBV12-3 or TRBV12-4 and TRBJ2-2, with 8 bases matching TRBD1. The CDR3 extends over 15 amino acids. The trim removed 3 bases at V and 4 bases at J, leaving 4 bases unmatched.